This T cell receptor beta chain was identified during a study of shared clonotypes between healthy human individuals. Study as a whole: Per donor, three plates held CD4 naive cells, three held CD4 memory, two held CD8 naive and one held CD8 memory.

CDR1 and CDR2 (germline): WNHNN, SYGVQD (reference sequence). With 1 base clipped from V and 4 bases from J, the junction kept 5 bases outside the gene matches. The CDR3 runs to 16 residues. Turning to this clone: The target antigen is unknown.

Study observations and caveats: Naive CD4 clonotypes were shared across a few donors at roughly 4.6%.

Some clones are missing from TCRdb's copy, which holds only in-frame ones; the method was immunoSEQ multiplex PCR. This table holds 2.5 million or so clones, approximately 90% found once. Source material: naive CD4+ T cells sorted from blood. Subset indicated: CD45RA+ positively selected. This clonotype originated in a young man in good health. The V gene is TRBV10-1, the J gene TRBJ2-1, with 9 nucleotides matching TRBD2. The CDR3 protein is CASSEYVTSGYNEQFF. CDR3 coding DNA: TGCGCCAGCAGTGAGTATGTGACTAGCGGATACAATGAGCAGTTCTTC.